This record looks at one T cell receptor beta chain sequence and its context. As yet, its antigen is unknown. Germline CDR1 and CDR2: SQVTM and ANQGSEA. Trimming cost V 5 bases and J 0 bases; bases outside gene matches: 8. The CDR3 sequence is 17 residues long. This sample was taken from a study of CD8 T cells in ankylosing spondylitis. Study findings and constraints: Significant enrichment of disease-linked clones was reportedly seen in matched ankylosing spondylitis synovial fluid. Peripheral blood samples showed relatively rare disease-linked clones, and these clones were CD8+. Characteristic of ankylosing spondylitis blood, it appeared, was a TCR beta motif comprising several highly homologous variants.

TCRdb reprocessed the 5' RACE reads with MiXCR, giving one entry per CDR3 protein. The sample yields over 600,000 distinct CDR3 sequences, over 15% seen once. This sequence joins TRBV29-1 and TRBJ2-1; TRBD2 matches at 12 bases. This receptor was taken from a male donor with ankylosing spondylitis. Specimen: blood, either unsorted or a sorted T cell fraction (not recorded which). The CDR3 region has the DNA TGCAGCGTTCGGCGGACTAGCGGGACCTACTCCTACAATGAGCAGTTCTTC. It codes for CSVRRTSGTYSYNEQFF.